This T cell receptor (beta chain) is drawn from a study of cytomegalovirus exposure and HLA in healthy donors. The wider study: A prior analysis found 117 million unique TCR beta sequences from around 180 million T cells.

From germline, CDR1 is MGHRA and CDR2 YSYEKL. V gave up 5 bases and J gave up 11 bases, with 12 bases separating them. The CDR3 contains 12 residues. Whole-study results and caveats: A list of approximately 160 TCR beta chains associated with cytomegalovirus was given. Owing to their indistinguishability, certain V segments, notably TRBV6-2 and TRBV6-3, were excluded. Generally TCR sequences proved uncommon, though certain public TCRs appeared in numerous donors.

PCR was performed using 60 Vbeta and 13 Jbeta primers. Sequencing used immunoSEQ multiplex PCR; TCRdb keeps in-frame clones, though not all of them. The sample records fewer than 250,000 clones, about 85% being singletons. About this clone: Its matching antigen is unknown.

The sequence came from a boy younger than 10 in good health and CMV-seronegative. V is TRBV4-1 and J is TRBJ1-4; no firm D call. The sequenced sample was PBMCs. CDR3 in amino acids: CASSMVGGKLFF. The CDR3 nucleotides are TGCGCCAGCAGCATGGTTGGTGGCAAACTGTTTTTT.